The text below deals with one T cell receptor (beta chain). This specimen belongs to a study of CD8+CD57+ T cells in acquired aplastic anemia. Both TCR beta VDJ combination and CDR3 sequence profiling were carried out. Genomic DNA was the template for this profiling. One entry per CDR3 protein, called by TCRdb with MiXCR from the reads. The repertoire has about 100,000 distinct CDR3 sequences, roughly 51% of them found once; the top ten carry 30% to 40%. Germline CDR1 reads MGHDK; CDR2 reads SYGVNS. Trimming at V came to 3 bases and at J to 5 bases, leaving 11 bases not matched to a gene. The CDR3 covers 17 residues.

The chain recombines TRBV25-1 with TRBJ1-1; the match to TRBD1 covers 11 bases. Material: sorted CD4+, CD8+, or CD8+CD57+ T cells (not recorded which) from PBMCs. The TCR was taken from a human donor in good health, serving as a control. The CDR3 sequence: CASSDLRGDRGSTEAFF. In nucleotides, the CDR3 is TGTGCCAGCAGTGATCTTAGGGGGGACAGGGGGTCGACTGAAGCTTTCTTT.